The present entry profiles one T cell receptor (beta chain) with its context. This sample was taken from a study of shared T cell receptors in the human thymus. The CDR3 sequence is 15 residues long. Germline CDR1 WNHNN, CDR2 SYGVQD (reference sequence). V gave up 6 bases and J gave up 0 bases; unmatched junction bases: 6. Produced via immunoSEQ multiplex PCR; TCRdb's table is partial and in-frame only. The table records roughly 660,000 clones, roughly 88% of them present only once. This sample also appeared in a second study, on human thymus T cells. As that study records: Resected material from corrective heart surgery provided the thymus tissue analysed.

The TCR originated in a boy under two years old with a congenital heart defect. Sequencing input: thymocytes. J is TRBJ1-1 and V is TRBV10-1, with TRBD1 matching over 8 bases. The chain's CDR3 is CASRRDRKMNTEAFF. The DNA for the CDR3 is TGCGCCAGCAGACGGGACAGGAAGATGAACACTGAAGCTTTCTTT.